This T cell receptor (beta chain) came from a study of response to subunit inactivated influenza vaccine. Findings of the study overall: Few new T cells, the authors suggested, are recruited by each seasonal influenza vaccination.

V shed 0 bases and J shed 5 bases, with 2 bases lying between them. This CDR3 has 12 residues. Germline V gene data show CDR1 as LNHNV and CDR2 as YYDKDF (reference sequence). TCRdb ran MiXCR on the RT-PCR reads and lists one entry per CDR3 protein. Of around 580,000 distinct CDR3 sequences detected, about 11% appear once; the ten largest clones hold about 9.4%. This clonotype was observed many times. Its antigen is not known. The origin of this receptor is a man aged 50-59 years who received an inactivated influenza vaccine. The chain carries TRBV15 and TRBJ2-1; no reliable D call. The sample here was PBMCs from blood, taken on the day of vaccination. CDR3: CATSRENNEQFF. Written as DNA, the CDR3 is TGTGCCACCAGCAGAGAAAACAATGAGCAGTTCTTC.